This TCR beta chain was identified during a study of blood T cell repertoires in COVID-19. Across the study: Both acute and convalescent COVID-19 samples were obtained from the United States, Italy and Spain. The analysed material was cDNA or gDNA that came from T cells, B-cell-depleted T cells, or PBMCs.

In the authors' methods: Nucleated cell number was recorded as an estimate derived from reference gene primer amplification. TCRdb keeps only in-frame clones here, not all; method: immunoSEQ multiplex PCR. D and trimming come from the DNA, and the V and J calls and clone size come from that table. This table has fewer than 250,000 clones, about 83% appearing once. The material sequenced was peripheral blood. This TCR came from a woman aged 45-65 years with acute or convalescent COVID-19.

CDR3 sequence reads: CASSGGHPSSYEQYF. The CDR3 bases are TGTGCCAGCAGCGGGGGACACCCGAGCTCCTACGAGCAGTACTTC. This chain uses TRBV5-4 with TRBJ2-7, with a weak D call TRBD1 (6 bases). Germline CDR1 SGHNT, CDR2 YYREEE (reference sequence). This CDR3 comprises 15 residues. V was cut by 4 bases and J by 0 bases, with 14 bases left in between.